The 19 T cell receptor beta chains below all came from one sample that was sequenced in a study of PD-1 blockade in classical Hodgkin lymphoma. Sequencing used immunoSEQ multiplex PCR; TCRdb keeps in-frame clones, though not all of them. The repertoire includes more than 10,000 clones, about 80% of them detected once, and approximately 35% sits in the top ten. Brentuximab vedotin exposure varied among the patients, all of whom had relapsed after autologous stem cell transplantation. The sequencing here drew on peripheral blood mononuclear cells (PBMCs), taken before the second cycle of nivolumab. The receptors were sampled from a human donor with classical Hodgkin lymphoma.

This clone has more than one count but fewer than ten. V usage is TRBV7-2 and J usage is TRBJ2-7; the match to TRBD2 covers 13 bases. V dropped 5 bases and J dropped 3; count of bases not matched to a gene: 7. Germline V CDR1 and CDR2: SGHTA, FQGNSA. The CDR3 contains 16 residues. The CDR3 DNA sequence: TGTGCCAGCAGCACCCTACTAGCGGGAGGGTACTACGAGCAGTACTTC. Its translation is CASSTLLAGGYYEQYF.

The chain recombines TRBV7-9 with TRBJ2-5; D is perhaps TRBD2 (6 bases). This CDR3 region has 14 residues. Trimming cost V 1 base and J 5 bases, with 11 bases left between them. Germline CDR1 and CDR2: SEHNR and FQNEAQ (reference sequence). CDR3 residues: CASSLVTSQETQYF. CDR3 DNA sequence: TGTGCCAGCAGCTTAGTGACTAGTCAGGAGACCCAGTACTTC.

The chain recombines TRBV2 with TRBJ1-4; possibly TRBD1 for D (5 bases). CDR3 size: 13 residues. V lost 4 bases to trimming and J lost 9 bases, with 12 bases between them. The germline gives CDR1 SNHLY, CDR2 FYNNEI. The CDR3 spells CASSGGERKKLFF. The CDR3 nucleotides are TGTGCCAGCAGTGGGGGCGAGAGGAAAAAACTGTTTTTT.

The chain employs TRBV28 and TRBJ2-2, with 7 bases aligning to TRBD1. The CDR3 totals 14 residues. Germline V gene data show CDR1 as MDHEN and CDR2 as SYDVKM. With 6 bases clipped from V and 3 bases from J, the junction kept 4 bases outside the gene matches. The CDR3 bases are TGTGCCAGCAGACGGGACAGCCACACCGGGGAGCTGTTTTTT. It specifies CASRRDSHTGELFF.

This chain uses TRBV6-5 with TRBJ1-1; the D is unclear. Germline lookup yields CDR1 MNHEY and CDR2 SVGAGI. This CDR3 comprises 13 residues. The V gene lost 6 bases and the J gene lost 1 base, with 9 bases spanning the gap. CDR3 sequence: CASSPRENTEAFF. CDR3 bases: TGTGCCAGCAGCCCGAGAGAGAACACTGAAGCTTTCTTT.

The DNA for the CDR3 is TGTGCCAGCTCACCCCGATTAGATCCGGGACTAGCGGGCCTCGAGCAGTACTTC. Encoded protein: CASSPRLDPGLAGLEQYF. The chain uses TRBV18 and TRBJ2-7; 12 nucleotides agree with TRBD2. Trimming cost V 3 bases and J 6 bases; bases outside gene matches: 15. The germline V gene has CDR1 KGHSH and CDR2 LQKENI. The CDR3 loop spans 18 amino acids.

The chain combines TRBV4-2 with TRBJ2-3; tentatively, D is TRBD1 or TRBD2 (5 bases each). From germline, CDR1 is LGHNA and CDR2 YNFKEQ. This CDR3 has 16 residues. V shed 5 bases and J shed 5 bases, with 20 bases lying between them. CDR3 in DNA: TGTGCCAGCAGCGGGTCTCCCACAGGAGGAGGAGATACGCAGTATTTT. It translates to CASSGSPTGGGDTQYF.

The rearrangement uses TRBV30 and TRBJ2-3; 8 bases fit TRBD2. Germline assignment: CDR1 GTSNPN and CDR2 SVGIG (reference sequence). The V segment lost 2 bases and the J segment 2 bases; nucleotides outside the gene matches: 6. The CDR3 contains 15 residues. CDR3 sequence reads: CAWSRDGRATDTQYF. The CDR3 DNA sequence: TGTGCCTGGAGTAGAGACGGGAGGGCCACAGATACGCAGTATTTT.

The chain uses TRBV5-6 and TRBJ2-3; D not resolved. The ends were cut back, 0 bases at V and 6 bases at J, with 5 bases in the middle. In germline, CDR1 is SGHDT, CDR2 YYEEEE. CDR3 size: 12 residues. The CDR3 sequence is CASSLGADTQYF. As DNA, the CDR3 is TGTGCCAGCAGCTTGGGAGCTGATACGCAGTATTTT. Full variable domain (rest looked up from reference TRBV5-6 and TRBJ2-3): DAGVTQSPTHLIKTRGQQVTLRCSPKSGHDTVSWYQQALGQGPQFIFQYYEEEERQRGNFPDRFSGHQFPNYSSELNVNALLLGDSALYLCASSLGADTQYFGPGTRLTVL.

The count of this clone is one. J is TRBJ2-7 and V is TRBV10-3; D is unresolved. Germline CDR1 and CDR2: ENHRY and SYGVKD. There are 16 residues in the CDR3. The V end was cut by 0 bases, the J end by 2 bases, with 14 bases between. The chain's CDR3 is CAISESKALVTYEQYF. The DNA of the CDR3 is TGTGCCATCAGTGAGTCGAAGGCGCTAGTTACCTACGAGCAGTACTTC.

V gene TRBV5-1 combines with J gene TRBJ2-1; 9 nucleotides align to TRBD2. From germline, CDR1 is SGHRS and CDR2 YFSETQ. V lost 3 bases, J lost 5 bases, and 9 bases stayed unmatched. There are 16 residues in the CDR3. CDR3 amino acids: CASSSASGLANNEQFF. In nucleotides, the CDR3 is TGCGCCAGCAGCTCCGCTTCGGGACTAGCAAACAATGAGCAGTTCTTC.

Here the CDR3 reads CASSRTWDRQETQYF. In DNA, the CDR3 is TGTGCCAGTAGTAGGACCTGGGACAGACAAGAGACCCAGTACTTC. V gene TRBV19 combines with J gene TRBJ2-5; 7 bases are shared with TRBD1. The length of the CDR3 is 15 residues. CDR1 is LNHDA, CDR2 SQIVND, per germline (reference sequence). With 4 bases clipped from V and 2 bases from J, the junction kept 7 bases outside the gene matches.

The chain combines TRBV15 with TRBJ2-7, with D possibly being TRBD1 (6 bases). This CDR3 has 15 residues. Trimming shortened V by 0 bases and J by 4 bases, and 13 bases separated the two germline ends. Germline V gene sequence: CDR1 LNHNV, CDR2 YYDKDF (reference sequence). CDR3 nucleotides: TGTGCCACCAGCAGAGAACAGGGCGGTGTGTACGAGCAGTACTTC. It yields the protein CATSREQGGVYEQYF.

The rearrangement links TRBV5-4 to TRBJ2-3; 9 bases are a match to TRBD2. The CDR3 runs 16 residues. CDR1 and CDR2 (germline): SGHNT, YYREEE (reference sequence). V trimming: 4 bases; J trimming: 5 bases; junction bases outside the gene matches: 11. CDR3: CASSPTAREGKDTQYF. The DNA for the CDR3 is TGTGCCAGCAGCCCAACTGCGCGGGAGGGCAAAGATACGCAGTATTTT. The whole variable domain, filled in from reference TRBV5-4 and TRBJ2-3, reads ETGVTQSPTHLIKTRGQQVTLRCSSQSGHNTVSWYQQALGQGPQFIFQYYREEENGRGNFPPRFSGLQFPNYSSELNVNALELDDSALYLCASSPTAREGKDTQYFGPGTRLTVL.

The V call is TRBV7-8, the J call TRBJ2-5; TRBD2 agrees at 10 bases. Germline CDR1 is SGHVS and CDR2 is FQNEAQ. The trim removed 1 base at V and 1 base at J, leaving 6 bases unmatched. This CDR3 is 17 amino acids long. As DNA, the CDR3 is TGTGCCAGCAGCTTAGAAATGCTAGCGGGAGTCCAAGAGACCCAGTACTTC. Protein sequence: CASSLEMLAGVQETQYF.

This chain links TRBV14 with TRBJ1-5; D not certain. Germline V gene data show CDR1 as SGHDN and CDR2 as FVKESK. The CDR3 consists of 17 residues. The ends were cut back, 4 bases at V and 0 bases at J, with 16 bases in the middle. CDR3 protein: CASSLPPGGYSNQPQHF. CDR3 nucleotides: TGTGCCAGCAGCCTACCCCCAGGTGGCTATAGCAATCAGCCCCAGCATTTT.

This clone is a singleton in its sample. The rearrangement links TRBV7-2 to TRBJ2-7; D is perhaps TRBD2 (5 bases). The germline CDR1 and CDR2 sequences are SGHTA and FQGNSA. The V end lost 4 bases, the J end lost 2 bases, and 18 bases lay between the germline ends. This CDR3 is 16 amino acids long. CDR3 protein: CASSSNLGVGTYEQYF. DNA for the CDR3: TGTGCCAGCAGCTCCAACCTCGGGGTTGGAACCTACGAGCAGTACTTC.

The chain carries TRBV19 and TRBJ1-5; D not resolved. The CDR3 length is 14 residues. Trimming took 3 bases from V and 9 from J, leaving 15 bases between them. The germline V gene encodes CDR1 LNHDA and CDR2 SQIVND (reference sequence). The DNA for the CDR3 is TGTGCCAGTAGTATTGGAGCGGATTTGTGGCCCCAGCATTTT. The encoded protein is CASSIGADLWPQHF. Full variable domain (remainder filled in from reference TRBV19 and TRBJ1-5): DGGITQSPKYLFRKEGQNVTLSCEQNLNHDAMYWYRQDPGQGLRLIYYSQIVNDFQKGDIAEGYSVSREKKESFPLTVTSAQKNPTAFYLCASSIGADLWPQHFGDGTRLSIL.

CDR3: CASSERTGNPDTQYF. DNA of the CDR3: TGTGCCAGCAGCGAAAGGACAGGAAACCCAGATACGCAGTATTTT. The chain couples TRBV9 to TRBJ2-3; 7 positions match TRBD1. Germline assignment: CDR1 SGDLS and CDR2 YYNGEE. J lost 4 bases, V lost 3 bases, and 8 bases had no gene match. CDR3 length: 15 amino acids.